This T cell receptor beta chain was retrieved from a study of T cell responses to AZD1222 COVID-19 vaccine. The protocol was immunoSEQ multiplex PCR, while the TCRdb copy is restricted to in-frame clones and leaves out a portion. The sample includes about 140,000 clones, roughly 91% of them seen just once. Findings of the study overall: Vaccine-related CD4 TCRs covered spike, predominating at 160-218 and 743-854. Sampled repertoires all dated from after the peak T cell response. Donors in the cohort were predominantly white British and more often female, and clonal diversity was possibly underestimated.

This CDR3 region has 14 residues. The junction had 6 bases not matched to a gene; V was cut back by 3 bases and J by 4 bases. Germline CDR1 is LGHNA and CDR2 is YSLEER. Of note for this clone: The antigen is not known.

Sequences were derived from peripheral blood, sampled on day 0 of AZD1222 vaccination. The rearrangement uses TRBV4-3 and TRBJ2-7, with TRBD2 identical over 7 bases. This sequence originates from an adult in good health. The CDR3 DNA follows: TGCGCCAGCAGCCAGACTAGCCTCTCTTACGAGCAGTACTTC. It translates to CASSQTSLSYEQYF.